The clone carrying this T cell receptor (beta chain) was picked up a small number of times. Vbeta (60) and Jbeta (13) primers were used in the PCR. This table comes from immunoSEQ multiplex PCR, and its TCRdb copy is limited to in-frame clones, with some not included. The repertoire includes nearly 100,000 clones, around 9.6% of them detected once, and around 4.9% sits in the top ten. The data were taken from a study of cytomegalovirus exposure and HLA in healthy donors. The CDR3 has 17 amino acids. After removal of 5 bases from V and 5 bases from J, the junction contained 12 bases not matched to a gene. CDR1 MNHEY and CDR2 SMNVEV come from the germline V gene (reference sequence).

Sequenced material: PBMCs. This TCR was recovered from a man between 50 and 59 years old in good health and CMV-seropositive. The genes are TRBV27 and TRBJ2-1; 10 positions agree with TRBD2. CDR3 nucleotides: TGTGCCAGCAGTATAGACCGAGGGACTAGCGCCCACAATGAGCAGTTCTTC. This gives the protein CASSIDRGTSAHNEQFF.